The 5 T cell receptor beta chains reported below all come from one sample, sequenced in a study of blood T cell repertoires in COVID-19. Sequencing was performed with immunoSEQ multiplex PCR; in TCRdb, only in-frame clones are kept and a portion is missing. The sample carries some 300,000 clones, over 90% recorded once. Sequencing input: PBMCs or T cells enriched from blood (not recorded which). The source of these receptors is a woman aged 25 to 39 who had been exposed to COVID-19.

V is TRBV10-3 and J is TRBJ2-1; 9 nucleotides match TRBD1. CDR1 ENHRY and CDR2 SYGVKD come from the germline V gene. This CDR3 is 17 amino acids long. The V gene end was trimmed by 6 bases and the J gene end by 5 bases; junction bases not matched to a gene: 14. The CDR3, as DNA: TGTGCCATCAGCCTCATTATGGGGGGACAGGGTAACAATGAGCAGTTCTTC. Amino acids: CAISLIMGGQGNNEQFF.

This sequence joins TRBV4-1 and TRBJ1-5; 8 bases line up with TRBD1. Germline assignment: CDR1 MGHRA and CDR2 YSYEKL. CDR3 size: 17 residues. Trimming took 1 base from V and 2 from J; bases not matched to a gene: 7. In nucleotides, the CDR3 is TGCGCCAGCAGCCAAGTTGGACAGGGCGATGGCAATCAGCCCCAGCATTTT. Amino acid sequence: CASSQVGQGDGNQPQHF.

DNA of the CDR3: TGTGCCAGCAGCCCCCATGGGGGGGACAACACTGAAGCTTTCTTT. Amino acid sequence: CASSPHGGDNTEAFF. The V and J genes are TRBV11-2 and TRBJ1-1; D might be TRBD1 (5 bases). The CDR3 has 15 residues. V lost 5 bases and J lost 2, with 15 bases in between. The germline V gene encodes CDR1 SGHAT and CDR2 FQNNGV.

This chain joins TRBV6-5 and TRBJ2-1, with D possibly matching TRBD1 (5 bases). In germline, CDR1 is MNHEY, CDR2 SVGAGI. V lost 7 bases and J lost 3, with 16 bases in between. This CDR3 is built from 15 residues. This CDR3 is CASKEVDTHYNEQFF. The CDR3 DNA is TGTGCCAGCAAAGAGGTGGACACCCACTACAATGAGCAGTTCTTC.

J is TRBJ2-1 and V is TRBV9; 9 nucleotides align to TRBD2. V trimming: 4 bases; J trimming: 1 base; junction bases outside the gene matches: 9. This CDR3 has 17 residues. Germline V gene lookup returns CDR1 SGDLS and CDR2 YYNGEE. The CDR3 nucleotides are TGTGCCAGCAGCTCTCCCCGCGGGGGGGCATCCTACAATGAGCAGTTCTTC. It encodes CASSSPRGGASYNEQFF.